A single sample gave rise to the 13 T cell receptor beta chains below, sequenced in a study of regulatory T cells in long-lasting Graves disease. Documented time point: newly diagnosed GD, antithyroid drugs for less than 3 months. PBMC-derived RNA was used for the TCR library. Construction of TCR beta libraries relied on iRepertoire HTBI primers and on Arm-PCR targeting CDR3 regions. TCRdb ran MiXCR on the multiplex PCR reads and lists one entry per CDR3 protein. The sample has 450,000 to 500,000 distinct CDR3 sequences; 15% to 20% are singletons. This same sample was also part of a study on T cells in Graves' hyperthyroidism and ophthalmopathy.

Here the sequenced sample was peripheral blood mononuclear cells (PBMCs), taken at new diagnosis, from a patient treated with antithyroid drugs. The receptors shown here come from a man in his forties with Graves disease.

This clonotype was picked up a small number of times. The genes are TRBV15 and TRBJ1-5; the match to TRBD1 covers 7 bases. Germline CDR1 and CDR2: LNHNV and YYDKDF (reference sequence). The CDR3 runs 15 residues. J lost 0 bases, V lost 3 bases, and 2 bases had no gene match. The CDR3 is CATSSQGGSNQPQHF. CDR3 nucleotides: TGTGCCACCAGCAGTCAGGGGGGTAGCAATCAGCCCCAGCATTTT.

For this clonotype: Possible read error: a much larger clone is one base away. The CDR3, as DNA: TGTGCCAGCAGCTTAAGGAGCGGGAGTCCCTACAATGAGCAGTTCTTC. Its translation is CASSLRSGSPYNEQFF. The chain joins TRBV11-2 to TRBJ2-1; TRBD2 agrees at 8 bases. The CDR3 length is 16 residues. The junction had 5 bases not matched to a gene; V was cut back by 2 bases and J by 2 bases. From germline, CDR1 is SGHAT and CDR2 FQNNGV.

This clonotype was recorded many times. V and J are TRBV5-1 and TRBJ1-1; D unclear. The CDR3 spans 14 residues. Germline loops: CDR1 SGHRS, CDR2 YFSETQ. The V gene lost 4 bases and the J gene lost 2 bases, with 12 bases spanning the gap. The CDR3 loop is CASSPLGINTEAFF. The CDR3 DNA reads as TGCGCCAGCAGCCCTCTCGGGATCAACACTGAAGCTTTCTTT.

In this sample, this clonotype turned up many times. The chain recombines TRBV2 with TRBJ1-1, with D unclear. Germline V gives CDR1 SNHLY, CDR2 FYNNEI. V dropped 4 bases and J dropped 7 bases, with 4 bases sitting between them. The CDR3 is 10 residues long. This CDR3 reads CASSGLEAFF. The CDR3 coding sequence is TGTGCCAGCAGTGGACTTGAAGCTTTCTTT.

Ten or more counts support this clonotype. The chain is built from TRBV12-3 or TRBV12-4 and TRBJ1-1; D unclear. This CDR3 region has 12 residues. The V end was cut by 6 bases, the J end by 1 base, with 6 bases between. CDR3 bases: TGTGCCAGCAGGATAAGGAACACTGAAGCTTTCTTT. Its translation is CASRIRNTEAFF.

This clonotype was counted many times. The CDR3 DNA sequence: TGTGCCAGCAGCTCCAGGAGGGGACCTCGTCTTGAGCTGTTTTTT. It yields the protein CASSSRRGPRLELFF. This sequence joins TRBV11-3 and TRBJ2-2, with D perhaps matching TRBD2 (6 bases). This CDR3 has 15 residues. V gave up 4 bases and J gave up 11 bases, with 20 bases separating them. In germline, CDR1 is SGHNT, CDR2 YENEEA.

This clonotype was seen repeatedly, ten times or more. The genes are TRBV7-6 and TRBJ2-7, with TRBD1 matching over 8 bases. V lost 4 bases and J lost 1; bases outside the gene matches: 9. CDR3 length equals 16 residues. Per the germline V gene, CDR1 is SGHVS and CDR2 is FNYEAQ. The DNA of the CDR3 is TGTGCCAGCAGCTCCAGACAGGGGTATTCGTCCTACGAGCAGTACTTC. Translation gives CASSSRQGYSSYEQYF.

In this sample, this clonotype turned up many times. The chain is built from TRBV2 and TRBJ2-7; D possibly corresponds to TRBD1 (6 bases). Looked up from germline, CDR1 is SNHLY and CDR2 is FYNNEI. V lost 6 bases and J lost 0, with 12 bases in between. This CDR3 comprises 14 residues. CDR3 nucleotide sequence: TGTGCCAGCAGCCCACAGGGCTACTCCTACGAGCAGTACTTC. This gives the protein CASSPQGYSYEQYF.

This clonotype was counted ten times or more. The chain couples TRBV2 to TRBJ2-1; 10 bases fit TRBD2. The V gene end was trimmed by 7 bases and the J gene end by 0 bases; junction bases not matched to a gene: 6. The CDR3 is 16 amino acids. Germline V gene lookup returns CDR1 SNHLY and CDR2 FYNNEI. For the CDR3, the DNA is TGTGCCAGCAAATCTAGCGGGGGACTCTCCTACAATGAGCAGTTCTTC. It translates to CASKSSGGLSYNEQFF.

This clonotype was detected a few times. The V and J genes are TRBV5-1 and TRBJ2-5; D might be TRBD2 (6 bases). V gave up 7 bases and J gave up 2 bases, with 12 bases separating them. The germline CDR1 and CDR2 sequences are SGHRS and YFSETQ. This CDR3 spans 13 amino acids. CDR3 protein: CASGGSGQETQYF. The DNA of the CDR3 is TGCGCCAGCGGGGGGAGCGGGCAAGAGACCCAGTACTTC.

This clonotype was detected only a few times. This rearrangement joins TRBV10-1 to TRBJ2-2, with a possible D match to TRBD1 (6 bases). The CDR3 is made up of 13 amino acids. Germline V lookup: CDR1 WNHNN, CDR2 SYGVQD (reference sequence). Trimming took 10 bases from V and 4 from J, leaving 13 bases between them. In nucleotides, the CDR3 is TGCGCCACCAGAGGACAGTCCACCGGGGAGCTGTTTTTT. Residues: CATRGQSTGELFF.

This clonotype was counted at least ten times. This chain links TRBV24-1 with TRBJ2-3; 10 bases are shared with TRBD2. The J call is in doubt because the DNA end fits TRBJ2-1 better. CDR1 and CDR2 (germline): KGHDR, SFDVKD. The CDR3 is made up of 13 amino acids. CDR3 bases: TGTGCCACCACCAGCGGGAGGGTCGATGAGCAGTTCTTC. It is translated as CATTSGRVDEQFF.

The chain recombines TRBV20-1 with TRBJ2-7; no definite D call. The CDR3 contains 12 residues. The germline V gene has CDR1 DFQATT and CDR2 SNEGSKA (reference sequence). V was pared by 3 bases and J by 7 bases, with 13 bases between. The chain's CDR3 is CSASRRLNEQYF. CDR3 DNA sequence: TGCAGTGCTAGCAGACGGCTCAATGAGCAGTACTTC.